A selection of T cell receptor beta chains follows, all from one sample in a study of shared clonotypes between healthy human individuals. The table came from immunoSEQ multiplex PCR; TCRdb's copy has only in-frame clones and leaves some out. The sample has over a million clones; around 97% are singletons. The sequenced sample was naive CD4+ T cells sorted from blood. All receptors come from a man aged 25-40 years in good health. The CDR3 runs from the conserved cysteine through the conserved F or W. D genes are given only for firm matches. Expanded clones get a size class; other rows say once, few or many, or leave the size out.

TRBV5-6	TRBD1	NA	TRBJ2-3	CASSLGQGTISTDTQYF	TGTGCCAGCAGCCTCGGACAGGGGACAATTAGCACAGATACGCAGTATTTT
TRBV6-5	NA	NA	TRBJ1-1	CASSYRRGTEAFF	TGTGCCAGCAGTTACCGCAGGGGCACTGAAGCTTTCTTT
TRBV10-3	TRBD1	NA	TRBJ2-3	CAISGQGPNTDTQYF	TGTGCCATCAGTGGACAGGGTCCTAACACAGATACGCAGTATTTT
TRBV9	NA	NA	TRBJ2-1	CASSVGPGNEQFF	TGTGCCAGCAGCGTAGGACCGGGTAATGAGCAGTTCTTC
TRBV10-3	NA	NA	TRBJ2-3	CAISDPGRGTDTQYF	TGTGCCATCAGTGACCCGGGAAGGGGGACAGATACGCAGTATTTT
TRBV5-1	NA	NA	TRBJ2-1	CASSLDLGSYNEQFF	TGCGCCAGCAGCTTGGACCTCGGGTCCTACAATGAGCAGTTCTTC
TRBV2	NA	NA	TRBJ1-1	CASSDTDTEAFF	TGTGCCAGCAGTGACACCGACACTGAAGCTTTCTTT
TRBV7-2	NA	NA	TRBJ1-2	CASTEAGVNLSGYTF	TGTGCCAGCACCGAAGCTGGGGTAAATCTTAGTGGCTACACCTTC
TRBV6-5	NA	NA	TRBJ2-5	CASSYSRGTETQYF	TGTGCCAGCAGTTACTCCCGGGGGACGGAGACCCAGTACTTC
TRBV11-2	NA	NA	TRBJ2-5	CASSLVVWGSAVLQETQYF	TGTGCCAGCAGCTTAGTGGTGTGGGGGTCCGCCGTCTTGCAAGAGACCCAGTACTTC
TRBV5-5	NA	NA	TRBJ1-5	CASSLDRPGNQPQHF	TGTGCCAGCAGCTTGGACAGGCCGGGCAATCAGCCCCAGCATTTT
TRBV7-6	NA	once	TRBJ1-5	CASSLGRSNQPQHF	TGTGCCAGCAGCTTAGGGCGTAGCAATCAGCCCCAGCATTTT
TRBV2	NA	NA	TRBJ2-5	CASSDLASRETQYF	TGTGCCAGCAGTGATCTGGCCAGCAGGGAGACCCAGTACTTC
TRBV11-2	TRBD1	NA	TRBJ1-2	CASSQGQNYGYTF	TGTGCCAGCAGCCAGGGACAGAACTATGGCTACACCTTC
TRBV5-1	TRBD2	NA	TRBJ2-3	CASSLKGLAGVLFVADTQYF	TGCGCCAGCAGCTTGAAGGGACTAGCGGGAGTCCTGTTCGTGGCAGATACGCAGTATTTT
TRBV12-1	NA	NA	TRBJ2-1	CASSSGGARNEQFF	TGTGCCAGCAGCTCAGGGGGTGCTCGGAATGAGCAGTTCTTC
TRBV30	TRBD1	NA	TRBJ2-7	CAWSAKPGQGFYDEQYF	TGTGCCTGGAGTGCAAAACCGGGACAGGGTTTTTATGACGAGCAGTACTTC
TRBV5-1	NA	NA	TRBJ1-1	CASSWGSGRTEAFF	TGCGCCAGCAGCTGGGGGTCCGGGAGGACTGAAGCTTTCTTT
TRBV7-9	NA	NA	TRBJ1-1	CASSLEDKPSSRGAFF	TGTGCCAGCAGCTTAGAGGACAAGCCGTCAAGTCGGGGGGCTTTCTTT
TRBV7-9	TRBD1	NA	TRBJ2-2	CASSLGPGQGRTGELFF	TGTGCCAGCAGCTTAGGACCGGGACAGGGAAGAACCGGGGAGCTGTTTTTT
TRBV5-5	TRBD2	NA	TRBJ2-2	CASSFLAGKNTGELFF	TGTGCCAGCAGCTTTCTAGCGGGAAAAAACACCGGGGAGCTGTTTTTT
TRBV28	NA	NA	TRBJ1-2	CASSLLRANYGYTF	TGTGCCAGCAGTTTACTCCGGGCTAACTATGGCTACACCTTC
TRBV27	NA	NA	TRBJ2-5	CASSSGLQTGTQYF	TGTGCCAGCAGTTCCGGACTGCAAACAGGGACCCAGTACTTC
TRBV11-1	NA	NA	TRBJ2-5	CARARETQYF	TGTGCCAGGGCTCGGGAGACCCAGTACTTC
TRBV2	NA	NA	TRBJ1-5	CASSEGEGSPQHF	TGTGCCAGCAGCGAGGGAGAGGGGTCGCCCCAGCATTTT
TRBV28	TRBD1	NA	TRBJ2-3	CASSLGTGLNTDTQYF	TGTGCCAGCAGTCTAGGGACAGGCCTAAACACAGATACGCAGTATTTT
TRBV9	NA	NA	TRBJ1-2	CASSVELGVGHGYTF	TGTGCCAGCAGCGTAGAGCTCGGCGTAGGCCATGGCTACACCTTC